Following are 27 T cell receptor beta chains from one sample sequenced in a study of blood T cell repertoires in COVID-19. Sequencing used immunoSEQ multiplex PCR; TCRdb keeps in-frame clones, though not all of them. This sample has about 74,000 clones; more than 75% occur once, and the top ten carry roughly 1.5%. Sequencing input: peripheral blood. The source of these receptors is a man aged 50-60 years with acute or convalescent COVID-19.

This clone was detected only once. This chain uses TRBV18 with TRBJ1-5; 9 nucleotides line up with TRBD1. After removal of 1 base from V and 6 bases from J, the junction contained 1 base not matched to a gene. The CDR3 is 14 amino acids. CDR1 is KGHSH, CDR2 LQKENI, per germline. CDR3 residues: CASSPRTGVQPQHF. Here the CDR3 DNA reads TGTGCCAGCTCACCACGGACAGGGGTTCAGCCCCAGCATTTT.

V gene TRBV24-1 combines with J gene TRBJ2-5, with TRBD2 identical over 10 bases. This CDR3 contains 15 residues. V gave up 4 bases and J gave up 9 bases; unmatched junction bases: 10. CDR1 is KGHDR, CDR2 SFDVKD, per germline. CDR3 sequence (DNA): TGTGCCACCAGTGACTCGCTAGCGGGGGCCGCGGCCCAGTACTTC. Its protein is CATSDSLAGAAAQYF.

This clone was seen a few times. The chain carries TRBV11-3 and TRBJ2-1; 10 bases match TRBD1. V was pared by 4 bases and J by 6 bases, with 6 bases of the junction left unmatched. CDR3 length: 15 amino acids. CDR1 and CDR2 (germline): SGHNT, YENEEA. Here the CDR3 reads CASSSGTGEVNEQFF. The CDR3 DNA reads TGTGCCAGCAGCTCCGGGACAGGGGAGGTCAATGAGCAGTTCTTC.

V and J are TRBV4-3 and TRBJ2-4; unclear D gene. Between the trimmed V and J ends, which lost 0 bases and 0 bases, there was a span of 12 bases. The germline V gene has CDR1 LGHNA and CDR2 YSLEER. There are 17 residues in the CDR3. Here the CDR3 reads CASSQDAAALAKNIQYF. CDR3 coding DNA: TGCGCCAGCAGCCAAGATGCGGCAGCCCTAGCCAAAAACATTCAGTACTTC.

The CDR3 DNA reads as TGTGCCAGTGGGACCGGACAGGGACGACACAATGAGCAGTTCTTC. Translation: CASGTGQGRHNEQFF. The chain uses TRBV7-8 and TRBJ2-1; TRBD1 matches 8 bases. The CDR3 is made up of 15 amino acids. Germline-derived CDR1 and CDR2 are SGHVS and FQNEAQ. Trimming took 9 bases from V and 5 from J; bases not matched to a gene: 12.

The chain uses TRBV30 and TRBJ2-7; TRBD2 aligns across 7 bases. Germline assignment: CDR1 GTSNPN and CDR2 SVGIG (reference sequence). V gave up 5 bases and J gave up 4 bases; unmatched junction bases: 11. CDR3 length: 14 residues. The CDR3 DNA sequence: TGTGCCTGGGGAGCCCCGGACGGGGGGTACGAGCAGTACTTC. Amino acid sequence: CAWGAPDGGYEQYF.

The chain joins TRBV25-1 to TRBJ1-4; D might be TRBD1 (5 bases). Germline CDR1 and CDR2: MGHDK and SYGVNS. The CDR3 has 11 amino acids. V was cut by 4 bases and J by 11 bases, with 8 bases left in between. CDR3: CASSGSGKLFF. CDR3 in DNA: TGTGCCAGCAGTGGTTCAGGGAAACTGTTTTTT.

This chain joins TRBV5-5 and TRBJ1-3, with D maybe TRBD1 (5 bases). Looked up from germline, CDR1 is SGHKS and CDR2 is YYEKEE (reference sequence). Trimming cost V 4 bases and J 0 bases, with 11 bases left between them. This CDR3 region has 15 residues. DNA for the CDR3: TGTGCCAGCAGCATACGACAGACCTCTGGAAACACCATATATTTT. The encoded protein is CASSIRQTSGNTIYF.

This clone was observed a few times. V is TRBV6-2 or TRBV6-3 and J is TRBJ1-1; 10 nucleotides agree with TRBD1. V was pared by 5 bases and J by 1 base, with 4 bases of the junction left unmatched. There are 15 residues in the CDR3. CDR1 is MNHEY and CDR2 is SVGEGT in the germline V gene. Written as DNA, the CDR3 is TGTGCCAGCAGTCGCGGGGACAGGGGGAACACTGAAGCTTTCTTT. It specifies CASSRGDRGNTEAFF.

This clone was found once. This chain joins TRBV27 and TRBJ1-6, with TRBD1 as a possible D gene (5 bases). Germline V lookup: CDR1 MNHEY, CDR2 SMNVEV (reference sequence). The CDR3 is 15 residues long. The V end lost 0 bases, the J end lost 9 bases, and 12 bases lay between the germline ends. Here the CDR3 reads CASSLSGGTRSPLHF. CDR3 DNA sequence: TGTGCCAGCAGTTTATCGGGGGGAACGCGTTCACCCCTCCACTTT.

The V call is TRBV6-2 or TRBV6-3, the J call TRBJ1-3; D call uncertain. The germline V and J ends were trimmed by 0 bases and 2 bases, with 8 bases remaining between them. This CDR3 spans 15 amino acids. The germline V gene has CDR1 MNHEY and CDR2 SVGEGT. The CDR3 here is CASSYSASPGNTIYF. In nucleotides, the CDR3 is TGTGCCAGCAGTTACTCCGCTAGCCCTGGAAACACCATATATTTT.

The chain joins TRBV2 to TRBJ2-7; tentative D call: TRBD1 (5 bases). The length of the CDR3 is 12 residues. CDR1 and CDR2 from the germline V gene are SNHLY and FYNNEI. The V and J ends lost 6 bases and 2 bases respectively, with 8 bases between them. The CDR3 spells CASRSGTYEQYV. The CDR3, as DNA: TGTGCCAGCAGGTCAGGGACCTACGAGCAGTACGTC.

The chain employs TRBV3-1 (or the pseudogene TRBV3-2) and TRBJ2-7; D might be TRBD2 (6 bases). Germline CDR1 reads LGHDT; CDR2 reads YNNKEL (reference sequence). This CDR3 has 16 residues. With 2 bases removed from V and 0 bases from J, the gap between germline ends came to 14 bases. CDR3 sequence reads: CASSQIPLACSYEQYV. The DNA for the CDR3 is TGTGCCAGCAGCCAAATACCTCTAGCGTGCTCCTACGAGCAGTACGTC.

This chain uses TRBV6-5 with TRBJ2-2; D gene unclear. The germline V gene has CDR1 MNHEY and CDR2 SVGAGI. This CDR3 is built from 14 residues. V was shortened by 2 bases and J by 0 bases, with 4 bases between the two germline ends. The CDR3 coding sequence is TGTGCCAGCAGTTACACAACGAACACCGGGGAGCTGTTTTTT. Translating gives CASSYTTNTGELFF.

The rearrangement uses TRBV28 and TRBJ1-6; D not certain. The CDR3 has 15 residues. V was shortened by 2 bases and J by 3 bases, with 8 bases between the two germline ends. The V gene's germline CDR1 is MDHEN and CDR2 SYDVKM. The CDR3 sequence: CASSLKGVYNSPLHF. The CDR3 DNA sequence: TGTGCCAGCAGTTTAAAGGGAGTCTATAATTCACCCCTCCACTTT.

The chain carries TRBV6-2 or TRBV6-3 and TRBJ2-1; D is undetermined. This CDR3 region has 12 residues. Germline lookup yields CDR1 MNHEY and CDR2 SVGEGT. With 2 bases removed from V and 9 bases from J, the gap between germline ends came to 8 bases. CDR3 sequence (DNA): TGTGCCAGCAGTTACCCTACAGCTGAGCAGTTCTTC. Protein: CASSYPTAEQFF.

The V gene is TRBV7-2, the J gene TRBJ2-2; D may be TRBD2 (6 bases). This CDR3 has 15 residues. Germline lookup yields CDR1 SGHTA and CDR2 FQGNSA. Trimming cost V 5 bases and J 5 bases, with 15 bases left between them. The CDR3 sequence: CASSPGLRTTGELFF. The CDR3 DNA sequence: TGTGCCAGCAGCCCCGGACTACGAACGACCGGGGAGCTGTTTTTT.

V and J are TRBV4-2 and TRBJ2-7; 10 nucleotides agree with TRBD1. Trimming cost V 1 base and J 3 bases; bases outside gene matches: 3. Germline lookup yields CDR1 LGHNA and CDR2 YNFKEQ. CDR3 length equals 15 residues. Here the CDR3 DNA reads TGTGCCAGCAGCCAAGCCGGGACAGGGGACTACGAGCAGTACGTC. Translation gives CASSQAGTGDYEQYV.

V and J are TRBV7-2 and TRBJ2-7, with 7 bases fitting TRBD1. V was pared by 5 bases and J by 2 bases, with 3 bases of the junction left unmatched. The CDR3 is 13 residues long. CDR1 is SGHTA and CDR2 is FQGNSA in the germline V gene. CDR3 sequence (DNA): TGTGCCAGCAGCGTCACAGGGGCCTACGAGCAGTACGTC. Its protein product is CASSVTGAYEQYV.

This chain joins TRBV7-3 and TRBJ1-1, with TRBD1 matching 8 bases. J gave up 5 bases and V 0 bases, and 8 bases lay outside the gene matches. Germline V gene data show CDR1 as SGHTA and CDR2 as FQGTGA. The CDR3 has 16 amino acids. CDR3 nucleotide sequence: TGTGCCAGCAGCTTAACTATAACAGGGGGAGGAACTGAAGCTTTCTTT. Protein sequence: CASSLTITGGGTEAFF. The variable domain in full, completed from reference TRBV7-3 and TRBJ1-1, reads GAGVSQTPSNKVTEKGKYVELRCDPISGHTALYWYRQSLGQGPEFLIYFQGTGAADDSGLPNDRFFAVRPEGSVSTLKIQRTERGDSAVYLCASSLTITGGGTEAFFGQGTRLTVV.

The chain employs TRBV11-1 and TRBJ1-1; D remains unclear. CDR1 is SGHAT and CDR2 is FQDESV in the germline V gene (reference sequence). This CDR3 contains 14 residues. Trimming removed 5 bases at V and 11 bases at J, with 21 bases between. The CDR3 sequence is CASSTFGISRYAFF. CDR3 in DNA: TGTGCCAGCAGCACATTCGGGATTTCAAGGTACGCTTTCTTT.

This clone was recorded once. The V and J genes are TRBV7-6 and TRBJ1-1, with TRBD1 as a possible D gene (5 bases). Germline-derived CDR1 and CDR2 are SGHVS and FNYEAQ. This CDR3 is built from 14 residues. V gave up 5 bases and J gave up 3 bases, with 13 bases separating them. This CDR3 reads CASSTGTGDTEAFF. For the CDR3, the DNA is TGTGCCAGCAGCACGGGGACTGGGGACACTGAAGCTTTCTTT.

This sequence joins TRBV28 and TRBJ1-1; 7 bases match TRBD1. This CDR3 contains 15 residues. V lost 7 bases to trimming and J lost 1 base; unmatched junction nucleotides: 9. Germline V gives CDR1 MDHEN, CDR2 SYDVKM. The CDR3 region has the DNA TGTGCCAGCAAGGGGGCAGGGGATTGGAACACTGAAGCTTTCTTT. Translating it yields CASKGAGDWNTEAFF. The full variable domain, in which reference TRBV28 and TRBJ1-1 provide the parts outside the CDR3, is DVKVTQSSRYLVKRTGEKVFLECVQDMDHENMFWYRQDPGLGLRLIYFSYDVKMKEKGDIPEGYSVSREKKERFSLILESASTNQTSMYLCASKGAGDWNTEAFFGQGTRLTVV.

V gene TRBV10-1 combines with J gene TRBJ2-3; D might be TRBD2 (5 bases). Germline CDR1 and CDR2: WNHNN and SYGVQD (reference sequence). The CDR3 contains 13 residues. Trimming stripped 7 bases from V and 2 bases from J, with 10 bases between. Here the CDR3 reads CASTSRITDTQYF. The DNA for the CDR3 is TGCGCCAGCACTAGCAGAATCACAGATACGCAGTATTTT.

In this sample, this clone turned up once. V gene TRBV6-4 combines with J gene TRBJ2-3; D unclear. Looked up from germline, CDR1 is MRHNA and CDR2 is SNTAGT. CDR3 length: 13 amino acids. V shed 5 bases and J shed 6 bases, with 12 bases lying between them. The CDR3 loop is CASSTMPLDTQYF. CDR3 coding DNA: TGTGCCAGCAGTACCATGCCACTCGATACGCAGTATTTT.

The V and J genes are TRBV28 and TRBJ1-5; 8 positions agree with TRBD1. CDR1 and CDR2 from the germline V gene are MDHEN and SYDVKM. The CDR3 totals 17 residues. V shed 4 bases and J 3 bases; nucleotides not matched to a gene: 11. The CDR3 DNA reads as TGTGCCAGCAGTTCTCCCCAGGCAGGGGGCATCAATCAGCCCCAGCATTTT. Its protein is CASSSPQAGGINQPQHF.

V and J are TRBV18 and TRBJ2-1; 16 nucleotides align to TRBD2. Losses at the gene ends were 4 bases for V and 4 bases for J; bases not matched to a gene: 4. The CDR3 loop spans 17 amino acids. Germline V lookup: CDR1 KGHSH, CDR2 LQKENI. For the CDR3, the DNA is TGTGCCAGCTCACTGACGGGACTAGCGGGAGGGTACAATGAGCAGTTCTTC. Translation gives CASSLTGLAGGYNEQFF.